This entry lists 28 T cell receptor beta chains sequenced from one sample in a study of cytomegalovirus exposure and HLA in healthy donors. Primers: 60 Vbeta forward and 13 Jbeta reverse. Profiling relied on immunoSEQ multiplex PCR, and the TCRdb table lists in-frame clones only, not all of them. The sample has about 160,000 clones; the top ten hold 1.3%. The specimen was PBMCs. These receptors originate from a woman aged 55-69 years in good health and CMV-seronegative.

The genes are TRBV18 and TRBJ1-1; the D gene is possibly TRBD1 (6 bases). The V gene lost 3 bases and the J gene lost 0 bases, with 14 bases spanning the gap. CDR3 length equals 16 residues. CDR1 KGHSH and CDR2 LQKENI come from the germline V gene. The CDR3 DNA follows: TGTGCCAGCTCACCGCAAAAGGGGACAATGAACACTGAAGCTTTCTTT. Translating gives CASSPQKGTMNTEAFF.

The chain employs TRBV7-8 and TRBJ2-5; D possibly corresponds to TRBD1 (6 bases). Germline V lookup: CDR1 SGHVS, CDR2 FQNEAQ. CDR3 length: 14 residues. V was clipped by 3 bases and J by 0 bases, with 8 bases between them. The CDR3 nucleotides read TGTGCCAGCAGCTTTGGGGGCGACCAAGAGACCCAGTACTTC. Translating gives CASSFGGDQETQYF.

The chain links TRBV27 to TRBJ1-2, with D hard to call. Germline V gene data show CDR1 as MNHEY and CDR2 as SMNVEV (reference sequence). V lost 3 bases, J lost 0 bases, and 8 bases lay in between. This CDR3 has 14 residues. CDR3 in DNA: TGTGCCAGCAGTTTTGGCAGGACTAACTATGGCTACACCTTC. This encodes CASSFGRTNYGYTF.

The rearrangement links TRBV4-2 to TRBJ1-4; D is possibly TRBD1 (6 bases). The V end was cut by 5 bases, the J end by 7 bases, with 17 bases between. Germline loops: CDR1 LGHNA, CDR2 YNFKEQ. The CDR3 is made up of 15 amino acids. The CDR3 sequence is CASSSPYREGEKLFF. DNA for the CDR3: TGTGCCAGCAGCTCACCCTACAGGGAAGGTGAAAAACTGTTTTTT.

The rearrangement joins TRBV27 to TRBJ1-1, with D perhaps matching TRBD1 (5 bases). Germline V gene data show CDR1 as MNHEY and CDR2 as SMNVEV (reference sequence). The CDR3 has 16 residues. Trimming left V 5 bases short and J 0 bases short, with 16 bases between. CDR3 in DNA: TGTGCCAGCAGTCGGCAGGGAGGCAGCTTGAACACTGAAGCTTTCTTT. Amino acid sequence: CASSRQGGSLNTEAFF.

The rearrangement uses TRBV5-6 and TRBJ2-1; 9 bases map to TRBD1. This CDR3 region has 14 residues. Germline trimming cut 4 bases from V and 9 bases from J; bases unmatched to any gene: 8. Germline lookup yields CDR1 SGHDT and CDR2 YYEEEE. CDR3 residues: CASSHAGTGSEQFF. CDR3 sequence (DNA): TGTGCCAGCAGCCACGCCGGGACAGGGAGTGAGCAGTTCTTC.

This chain joins TRBV5-6 and TRBJ1-2, with 8 nucleotides matching TRBD1. Germline CDR1 and CDR2: SGHDT and YYEEEE. V lost 0 bases to trimming and J lost 3 bases; unmatched junction nucleotides: 4. CDR3 length equals 15 residues. The CDR3 DNA reads as TGTGCCAGCAGCTTGGGCGGGACAGGCTACTATGGCTACACCTTC. Amino acids: CASSLGGTGYYGYTF.

The V gene is TRBV5-1, the J gene TRBJ2-5, with D possibly TRBD1 on 6 matching bases. Trimming pared 4 bases from V and 4 bases from J, leaving 11 bases between. Germline V gene data show CDR1 as SGHRS and CDR2 as YFSETQ. The CDR3 has 13 amino acids. CDR3 residues: CASSKGVVETQYF. The DNA of the CDR3 is TGCGCCAGCAGCAAGGGGGTAGTAGAGACCCAGTACTTC.

This rearrangement joins TRBV5-1 to TRBJ2-7; D might be TRBD1 (6 bases). The CDR3 sequence is 16 residues long. Trimming stripped 4 bases from V and 0 bases from J, with 17 bases between. Germline V gives CDR1 SGHRS, CDR2 YFSETQ. CDR3 sequence reads: CASSQYRDTGSYEQYF. The CDR3 nucleotides read TGCGCCAGCAGCCAGTACCGGGACACCGGCTCCTACGAGCAGTACTTC.

The chain links TRBV5-4 to TRBJ2-1; possible D gene TRBD2, 6 bases. V shed 4 bases and J shed 8 bases, with 13 bases lying between them. CDR1 and CDR2 (germline): SGHNT, YYREEE (reference sequence). The CDR3 is 13 residues long. The CDR3 DNA reads as TGTGCCAGCAGCAGGGACTCTCCCGATGAGCAGTTCTTC. This sequence encodes CASSRDSPDEQFF. Using reference TRBV5-4 and TRBJ2-1 for the parts outside the CDR3, the full variable domain is ETGVTQSPTHLIKTRGQQVTLRCSSQSGHNTVSWYQQALGQGPQFIFQYYREEENGRGNFPPRFSGLQFPNYSSELNVNALELDDSALYLCASSRDSPDEQFFGPGTRLTVL.

The genes are TRBV6-6 and TRBJ2-7, with 8 bases matching TRBD1. The CDR3 covers 15 residues. J lost 2 bases, V lost 8 bases, and 11 bases had no gene match. The V gene's germline CDR1 is MNHNY and CDR2 SVGAGI (reference sequence). The CDR3 nucleotides read TGTGCCAGCCGCAAATCGACAGGGGCCCCCTACGAGCAGTACTTC. Its translation is CASRKSTGAPYEQYF.

The chain has TRBV4-2 and TRBJ1-4; the D gene is possibly TRBD1 (5 bases). V gave up 1 base and J gave up 4 bases, with 19 bases separating them. Germline assignment: CDR1 LGHNA and CDR2 YNFKEQ. CDR3 length: 18 amino acids. As DNA, the CDR3 is TGTGCCAGCAGCCAAGGAGACAGCGGGTTCGGTGGTAATGAAAAACTGTTTTTT. Translated: CASSQGDSGFGGNEKLFF.

This chain joins TRBV15 and TRBJ2-7; the match to TRBD2 covers 10 bases. There are 14 residues in the CDR3. CDR1 and CDR2 from the germline V gene are LNHNV and YYDKDF (reference sequence). The ends lost 2 bases at V and 3 bases at J; junction bases unmatched: 1. The CDR3 loop is CATSRQRGGYEQYF. DNA for the CDR3: TGTGCCACCAGCAGACAGCGGGGGGGCTACGAGCAGTACTTC. Looking up the rest from reference TRBV15 and TRBJ2-7 gives the full variable domain: DAMVIQNPRYQVTQFGKPVTLSCSQTLNHNVMYWYQQKSSQAPKLLFHYYDKDFNNEADTPDNFQSRRPNTSFCFLDIRSPGLGDTAMYLCATSRQRGGYEQYFGPGTRLTVT.

V gene TRBV19 combines with J gene TRBJ2-7; D possibly corresponds to TRBD2 (5 bases). Germline-derived CDR1 and CDR2 are LNHDA and SQIVND (reference sequence). Trimming removed 3 bases at V and 3 bases at J, with 15 bases between. This CDR3 comprises 15 residues. The CDR3 nucleotides read TGTGCCAGTAGTATCACTTGGAGGAAGGACTACGAGCAGTACTTC. This codes for CASSITWRKDYEQYF. Variable domain in full (rest from reference TRBV19 and TRBJ2-7): DGGITQSPKYLFRKEGQNVTLSCEQNLNHDAMYWYRQDPGQGLRLIYYSQIVNDFQKGDIAEGYSVSREKKESFPLTVTSAQKNPTAFYLCASSITWRKDYEQYFGPGTRLTVT.

The CDR3 DNA sequence: TGTGCCAGCACTCCGGCAGGGGATGCTAGGGAGCAGTACTTC. This encodes CASTPAGDAREQYF. The chain uses TRBV6-1 and TRBJ2-7, with D maybe TRBD1 (6 bases). CDR1 and CDR2 (germline): MNHNS, SASEGT. Trimming stripped 7 bases from V and 7 bases from J, with 20 bases between. The CDR3 extends over 14 amino acids.

The rearrangement uses TRBV7-3 and TRBJ1-5; D remains ambiguous. Trimming pared 2 bases from V and 2 bases from J, leaving 10 bases between. Germline assignment: CDR1 SGHTA and CDR2 FQGTGA. The CDR3 totals 15 residues. The CDR3: CASSLSGDGNQPQHF. In nucleotides, the CDR3 is TGTGCCAGCAGCTTATCAGGCGACGGCAATCAGCCCCAGCATTTT.

The CDR3 sequence: CASSRDTDNEQFF. In nucleotides, the CDR3 is TGTGCCAGCTCCCGGGACACGGACAATGAGCAGTTCTTC. This chain links TRBV2 with TRBJ2-1; tentative D call: TRBD1 (6 bases). This CDR3 is 13 amino acids long. Germline CDR1 is SNHLY and CDR2 is FYNNEI. V was shortened by 8 bases and J by 5 bases, with 13 bases between the two germline ends.

The rearrangement links TRBV6-1 to TRBJ1-3; the match to TRBD1 covers 7 bases. In germline, CDR1 is MNHNS, CDR2 SASEGT. This CDR3 spans 15 amino acids. The V and J ends lost 0 bases and 7 bases, in that order; junction bases with no gene match: 6. CDR3 sequence reads: CASSEAAGGRNTIYF. CDR3 coding DNA: TGTGCCAGCAGTGAAGCGGCAGGGGGAAGGAACACCATATATTTT.

J is TRBJ2-1 and V is TRBV6-6; 9 bases map to TRBD1. The CDR3 spans 15 residues. In germline, CDR1 is MNHNY, CDR2 SVGAGI (reference sequence). V was clipped by 6 bases and J by 7 bases; unmatched bases: 10. CDR3 in amino acids: CASRGQGRDKNEQFF. The CDR3 bases are TGTGCCAGCAGGGGACAGGGTCGGGATAAAAATGAGCAGTTCTTC.

The gene calls are TRBV9 and TRBJ1-2; D gene unclear. Germline lookup yields CDR1 SGDLS and CDR2 YYNGEE. The CDR3 has 14 amino acids. V lost 4 bases and J 4 bases, leaving 14 bases between the germline ends. The CDR3 loop reads CASSQNRESYGYTF. The DNA of the CDR3 is TGTGCCAGCAGCCAAAACAGAGAGTCCTATGGCTACACCTTC.

The CDR3 protein is CASSLGFSGRSEQYF. CDR3 bases: TGTGCCAGCAGCTTAGGCTTTAGCGGGAGATCCGAGCAGTACTTC. The chain uses TRBV7-2 and TRBJ2-7; TRBD2 aligns across 9 bases. CDR1 and CDR2 (germline): SGHTA, FQGNSA. The CDR3 is 15 amino acids. J gave up 6 bases and V 1 base, and 7 bases lay outside the gene matches.

The V call is TRBV2, the J call TRBJ2-3, with TRBD2 matching over 8 bases. CDR3 length: 15 residues. Trimming at V came to 7 bases and at J to 8 bases, leaving 14 bases not matched to a gene. The V gene's germline CDR1 is SNHLY and CDR2 FYNNEI. The CDR3 DNA is TGTGCCAGCATCCCACGGGGGGGAGTGGGTGGTACGCAGTATTTT. It specifies CASIPRGGVGGTQYF.

The CDR3 DNA is TGTGCCAGCAGCTACCCATTAAGAGGCGGCTACACCTTC. This codes for CASSYPLRGGYTF. The chain combines TRBV5-4 with TRBJ1-2, with D unresolved. V lost 3 bases and J lost 8, with 14 bases in between. Germline CDR1 SGHNT, CDR2 YYREEE (reference sequence). The CDR3 sequence is 13 residues long.

The chain has TRBV19 and TRBJ2-7, with D tentatively TRBD2 (5 bases). The ends were cut back, 7 bases at V and 1 base at J, with 8 bases in the middle. The length of the CDR3 is 12 residues. The germline gives CDR1 LNHDA, CDR2 SQIVND (reference sequence). The CDR3 region has the DNA TGTGCCAGTATCGGGGATTCCTACGAGCAGTACTTC. Residues: CASIGDSYEQYF.

The V and J genes are TRBV12-5 and TRBJ1-3; the D gene is possibly TRBD1 (5 bases). The CDR3 spans 12 residues. Germline values: CDR1 LGHNT, CDR2 FRNRAP. The germline V and J ends were trimmed by 8 bases and 8 bases, with 13 bases remaining between them. CDR3 coding DNA: TGTGCTAGTAGGGGCGACTCGCACACCATATATTTT. Residues: CASRGDSHTIYF.

The rearrangement joins TRBV5-1 to TRBJ2-3, with TRBD2 identical over 8 bases. The V and J ends lost 4 bases and 5 bases, in that order; junction bases with no gene match: 6. Germline CDR1 reads SGHRS; CDR2 reads YFSETQ. The CDR3 spans 14 residues. CDR3 sequence: CASSRGLGKDTQYF. CDR3 in DNA: TGCGCCAGCAGCAGGGGACTAGGGAAAGATACGCAGTATTTT.

The chain is built from TRBV6-5 and TRBJ2-1; TRBD2 agrees at 12 bases. Germline-derived CDR1 and CDR2 are MNHEY and SVGAGI. Trimming removed 4 bases from V and 0 bases from J; junction bases left unmatched: 1. CDR3 length: 16 amino acids. CDR3: CASSSTSGSSYNEQFF. Here the CDR3 DNA reads TGTGCCAGCAGTTCGACTAGCGGGAGCTCCTACAATGAGCAGTTCTTC.

This chain joins TRBV20-1 and TRBJ1-2, with D maybe TRBD1 (5 bases). Germline V CDR1 and CDR2: DFQATT, SNEGSKA (reference sequence). V was pared by 4 bases and J by 4 bases, with 7 bases between. The CDR3 has 11 amino acids. The CDR3 coding sequence is TGCAGTGCTACCGACAGCTATGGCTACACCTTC. Encoded protein: CSATDSYGYTF.